This T cell receptor (beta chain) was sequenced for a study of CD8+ T cells in alopecia areata. The junction had 5 bases not matched to a gene; V was cut back by 1 base and J by 0 bases. The CDR3 runs to 17 residues. CDR1 and CDR2 from the germline V gene are KGHSH and LQKENI. Extraction and reverse transcription of RNA yielded cDNA as the sequencing template. Method: immunoSEQ multiplex PCR; TCRdb's copy keeps in-frame clones and lacks some. The sample has about 250,000 clones, 60% seen once. As to treatment: oral pan-JAK inhibitor, 5-10 mg twice daily. Details on this clone: The antigen is undetermined.

Study findings and constraints: Persistence of many expanded lesional clones was seen in scalp and blood during tofacitinib. In scalp samples, resident alphabeta T cells of normal skin are also sequenced. Mice gave a clearer picture of TCR sharing than patients did, possibly for HLA-related reasons.

V and J are TRBV18 and TRBJ2-1; 8 bases line up with TRBD2. This TCR was recovered from a human donor with alopecia areata. The sequencing here drew on CD4+ T cells sorted from blood, taken between weeks 51 and 52, from a patient treated with tofacitinib. The CDR3 sequence: CASSPRAGAVSYNEQFF. The CDR3 region has the DNA TGTGCCAGCTCACCACGAGCGGGGGCTGTCTCCTACAATGAGCAGTTCTTC.